What follows are 26 T cell receptor beta chains derived from one specimen sequenced in a study of OX40 agonist ivuxolimab in advanced cancers. The protocol was immunoSEQ multiplex PCR, while the TCRdb copy is restricted to in-frame clones and leaves out a portion. In the table there are 70,000 or so clones, about 90% of which are singletons. The sample in question was CD4+ or CD8+ T cells sorted from blood, obtained in a trial of the OX40 agonist ivuxolimab. These receptors all stem from an adult with an advanced solid tumor such as melanoma, head and neck, liver or kidney cancer.

V gene TRBV5-6 combines with J gene TRBJ2-1, with a possible D match to TRBD1 (6 bases). In germline, CDR1 is SGHDT, CDR2 YYEEEE. The CDR3 consists of 16 residues. The germline V and J ends were trimmed by 0 bases and 8 bases, with 18 bases remaining between them. The chain's CDR3 is CASSLAGDRTPHEQFF. The CDR3 DNA is TGTGCCAGCAGCTTGGCCGGAGACAGGACCCCACATGAGCAGTTCTTC.

The genes are TRBV5-3 and TRBJ2-1; no definite D call. TRBV5-3 is placed among ORFs of uncertain function. V was trimmed by 10 bases and J by 0 bases, leaving 17 bases between them. This CDR3 is built from 15 residues. The CDR3 reads CAPFKRRPSYNEQFF. Here the CDR3 DNA reads TGTGCCCCCTTCAAACGTCGCCCCTCCTACAATGAGCAGTTCTTC.

The genes are TRBV2 and TRBJ2-7, with D possibly TRBD2 on 5 matching bases. The CDR3 spans 12 residues. V lost 3 bases to trimming and J lost 2 bases, with 5 bases between them. Germline values: CDR1 SNHLY, CDR2 FYNNEI. CDR3 sequence: CASSERAYEQYF. CDR3 in DNA: TGTGCCAGCAGTGAGAGGGCCTACGAGCAGTACTTC. Full variable domain (rest looked up from reference TRBV2 and TRBJ2-7): EPEVTQTPSHQVTQMGQEVILRCVPISNHLYFYWYRQILGQKVEFLVSFYNNEISEKSEIFDDQFSVERPDGSNFTLKIRSTKLEDSAMYFCASSERAYEQYFGPGTRLTVT.

J is TRBJ2-2 and V is TRBV10-2, with 8 bases fitting TRBD2. The germline V gene has CDR1 WSHSY and CDR2 SAAADI. This CDR3 region has 13 residues. The V and J ends lost 10 bases and 5 bases, in that order; junction bases with no gene match: 6. The CDR3 is CATNGGGTGELFF. The DNA of the CDR3 is TGCGCCACGAACGGGGGGGGGACCGGGGAGCTGTTTTTT.

V usage is TRBV5-1 and J usage is TRBJ2-7; unclear D gene. From germline, CDR1 is SGHRS and CDR2 YFSETQ. The ends were cut back, 1 base at V and 2 bases at J, with 7 bases in the middle. The CDR3 sequence is 13 residues long. The CDR3 is CASSLNQAYEQYF. The CDR3 DNA is TGCGCCAGCAGCTTGAACCAGGCCTACGAGCAGTACTTC.

The V gene is TRBV5-1, the J gene TRBJ1-5; no definite D call. The germline V gene has CDR1 SGHRS and CDR2 YFSETQ. The CDR3 runs to 13 residues. Deletions cut 1 base from V and 8 bases from J, with 10 bases between. The CDR3 here is CASSLSGDEPQHF. The DNA for the CDR3 is TGCGCCAGCAGCTTGAGCGGAGACGAGCCCCAGCATTTT.

The rearrangement links TRBV16 to TRBJ1-1; D not resolved. V lost 3 bases and J lost 1, with 9 bases in between. CDR1 is KGHSY and CDR2 is FQNENV in the germline V gene. There are 14 residues in the CDR3. Here the CDR3 DNA reads TGTGCCAGCAGCCAGCAACAGCAGAACACTGAAGCTTTCTTT. Amino acid sequence: CASSQQQQNTEAFF.

The chain links TRBV6-5 to TRBJ1-4; D is ambiguous. CDR3 length: 14 residues. CDR1 and CDR2 (germline): MNHEY, SVGAGI. V lost 5 bases to trimming and J lost 1 base, with 8 bases between them. CDR3 amino acids: CASSIHVTNEKLFF. As DNA, the CDR3 is TGTGCCAGCAGTATACACGTAACTAATGAAAAACTGTTTTTT.

This chain uses TRBV27 with TRBJ2-7; weak D call: TRBD2 (6 bases). CDR3 length: 18 amino acids. V lost 1 base to trimming and J lost 1 base, with 20 bases between them. The germline CDR1 and CDR2 sequences are MNHEY and SMNVEV (reference sequence). The CDR3 nucleotides are TGTGCCAGCAGTTTATTGGGGGATGGTAGCGGTCCTTCCTACGAGCAGTACTTC. Its translation is CASSLLGDGSGPSYEQYF.

CDR3 coding DNA: TGTGCCAGCAGCCCATCGAGGACAGGGAAAAACACTTATAGCAATCAGCCCCAGCATTTT. Translation: CASSPSRTGKNTYSNQPQHF. This chain links TRBV7-8 with TRBJ1-5; 8 nucleotides agree with TRBD1. The V gene end was trimmed by 5 bases and the J gene end by 0 bases; junction bases not matched to a gene: 18. This CDR3 has 20 residues. In germline, CDR1 is SGHVS, CDR2 FQNEAQ.

The chain uses TRBV2 and TRBJ2-3, with 8 bases matching TRBD2. V shed 8 bases and J 4 bases; nucleotides not matched to a gene: 8. The length of the CDR3 is 14 residues. Germline assignment: CDR1 SNHLY and CDR2 FYNNEI. The DNA of the CDR3 is TGTGCCAGCGCGATAAGCGGGGGCTCAGATACGCAGTATTTT. This translates into CASAISGGSDTQYF.

The chain employs TRBV18 and TRBJ2-5; D gene ambiguous. CDR3 size: 11 residues. Deletions cut 2 bases from V and 5 bases from J, with 3 bases between. CDR1 KGHSH and CDR2 LQKENI come from the germline V gene. The CDR3 loop reads CASSPGETQYF. The CDR3, as DNA: TGTGCCAGCTCACCAGGGGAGACCCAGTACTTC.

The V gene is TRBV28, the J gene TRBJ1-4; D remains ambiguous. CDR3 length: 12 amino acids. CDR1 and CDR2 (germline): MDHEN, SYDVKM. Between the trimmed V and J ends, which lost 4 bases and 11 bases, there was a span of 11 bases. CDR3 sequence: CASSSPPKKLFF. For the CDR3, the DNA is TGTGCCAGCAGTTCCCCTCCCAAGAAACTGTTTTTT.

V and J are TRBV7-9 and TRBJ1-2, with TRBD1 identical over 7 bases. Germline lookup yields CDR1 SEHNR and CDR2 FQNEAQ (reference sequence). The CDR3 length is 16 residues. V was pared by 3 bases and J by 5 bases, with 12 bases of the junction left unmatched. For the CDR3, the DNA is TGTGCCAGCAGCTTTCACAGGGGAAGGGGGCCGTATGGCTACACCTTC. Protein sequence: CASSFHRGRGPYGYTF.

This clone has just one count. The chain uses TRBV7-6 and TRBJ2-4; D is unclear. Germline loops: CDR1 SGHVS, CDR2 FNYEAQ. V was pared by 2 bases and J by 10 bases, with 15 bases between. This CDR3 is 14 amino acids long. CDR3 region: CASSLSPTSDIQYF. CDR3 in DNA: TGTGCCAGCAGCTTAAGCCCCACGTCCGATATTCAGTACTTC. Complete variable domain (other parts from reference TRBV7-6 and TRBJ2-4): GAGVSQSPRYKVTKRGQDVALRCDPISGHVSLYWYRQALGQGPEFLTYFNYEAQQDKSGLPNDRFSAERPEGSISTLTIQRTEQRDSAMYRCASSLSPTSDIQYFGAGTRLSVL.

This clone has more than one count but fewer than ten. V usage is TRBV5-6 and J usage is TRBJ2-5, with D possibly TRBD1 on 5 matching bases. V was pared by 3 bases and J by 3 bases, with 6 bases between. Germline V lookup: CDR1 SGHDT, CDR2 YYEEEE. The CDR3 has 12 amino acids. The CDR3 sequence: CASSWGEETQYF. The CDR3, as DNA: TGTGCCAGCAGCTGGGGCGAAGAGACCCAGTACTTC. The whole variable domain, remainder taken from reference TRBV5-6 and TRBJ2-5, is DAGVTQSPTHLIKTRGQQVTLRCSPKSGHDTVSWYQQALGQGPQFIFQYYEEEERQRGNFPDRFSGHQFPNYSSELNVNALLLGDSALYLCASSWGEETQYFGPGTRLLVL.

The chain recombines TRBV28 with TRBJ1-2; 7 nucleotides agree with TRBD1. Looked up from germline, CDR1 is MDHEN and CDR2 is SYDVKM. Germline trimming cut 6 bases from V and 5 bases from J; bases unmatched to any gene: 3. The CDR3 is 12 residues long. CDR3 sequence reads: CASRDRQYGYTF. Here the CDR3 DNA reads TGTGCCAGCAGGGACAGGCAATATGGCTACACCTTC.

The chain recombines TRBV6-6 with TRBJ2-7; the match to TRBD2 covers 8 bases. The V segment lost 6 bases and the J segment 4 bases; nucleotides outside the gene matches: 8. Germline V lookup: CDR1 MNHNY, CDR2 SVGAGI (reference sequence). The CDR3 totals 14 residues. CDR3 protein: CASRSSGLLYEQYF. The CDR3 bases are TGTGCCAGCAGGTCTAGCGGGTTGTTGTACGAGCAGTACTTC.

The V gene is TRBV6-5, the J gene TRBJ2-7, with D unresolved. The CDR3 length is 11 residues. Trimming shortened V by 5 bases and J by 6 bases, and 8 bases separated the two germline ends. In germline, CDR1 is MNHEY, CDR2 SVGAGI. The CDR3 sequence is CASSPDGEQYF. The CDR3 DNA sequence: TGTGCCAGCAGTCCTGATGGCGAGCAGTACTTC.

In its sample, this clone was seen once. The genes are TRBV18 and TRBJ1-1, with a possible D match to TRBD1 (5 bases). CDR1 and CDR2 from the germline V gene are KGHSH and LQKENI. Trimming removed 4 bases from V and 11 bases from J, with 11 bases in between. The CDR3 consists of 11 residues. The CDR3 DNA reads TGTGCCAGCTCACGGGCGGAGGGGGCTTTCTTT. Translating gives CASSRAEGAFF. Looking up the rest from reference TRBV18 and TRBJ1-1 gives the full variable domain: NAGVMQNPRHLVRRRGQEARLRCSPMKGHSHVYWYRQLPEEGLKFMVYLQKENIIDESGMPKERFSAEFPKEGPSILRIQQVVRGDSAAYFCASSRAEGAFFGQGTRLTVV.

This chain connects TRBV20-1 to TRBJ1-5; unclear D gene. The CDR3 runs to 11 residues. V lost 5 bases to trimming and J lost 3 bases, with 5 bases between them. Germline CDR1 is DFQATT and CDR2 is SNEGSKA (reference sequence). CDR3 residues: CSAVTNQPQHF. In DNA, the CDR3 is TGCAGTGCTGTTACCAATCAGCCCCAGCATTTT.

This chain connects TRBV5-4 to TRBJ2-1; 9 nucleotides align to TRBD1. With 0 bases clipped from V and 6 bases from J, the junction kept 10 bases outside the gene matches. This CDR3 contains 17 residues. Germline assignment: CDR1 SGHNT and CDR2 YYREEE (reference sequence). CDR3 loop: CASSLDIGGQGTNEQFF. The CDR3 DNA sequence: TGTGCCAGCAGCTTGGATATCGGCGGACAGGGGACCAATGAGCAGTTCTTC.

This rearrangement joins TRBV6-6 to TRBJ1-1, with a tentative D call TRBD1 (5 bases). V was cut by 6 bases and J by 1 base, with 15 bases left in between. CDR3 size: 15 residues. Per the germline V gene, CDR1 is MNHNY and CDR2 is SVGAGI (reference sequence). The CDR3 coding sequence is TGTGCCAGCAGGGCCCAGGGACCGCAGAACACTGAAGCTTTCTTT. It yields the protein CASRAQGPQNTEAFF.

This chain connects TRBV6-6 to TRBJ2-3; D is undetermined. V dropped 6 bases and J dropped 5 bases, with 18 bases sitting between them. CDR3 size: 15 residues. Germline CDR1 is MNHNY and CDR2 is SVGAGI (reference sequence). The CDR3, as DNA: TGTGCCAGCAGAAGTGGGGAAATGAACAGAGATACGCAGTATTTT. As protein: CASRSGEMNRDTQYF.

The CDR3 is CASSGLSTTYNEQFF. DNA for the CDR3: TGTGCCAGCAGTGGGCTTTCAACTACCTACAATGAGCAGTTCTTC. The genes are TRBV6-1 and TRBJ2-1; D unclear. The CDR3 totals 15 residues. Germline V gene lookup returns CDR1 MNHNS and CDR2 SASEGT. The germline V and J ends were trimmed by 4 bases and 2 bases, with 12 bases remaining between them.

The chain joins TRBV7-2 to TRBJ2-3, with D tentatively TRBD1 (5 bases). With 6 bases removed from V and 5 bases from J, the gap between germline ends came to 12 bases. Germline V lookup: CDR1 SGHTA, CDR2 FQGNSA. CDR3 length equals 13 residues. This chain's CDR3 is CASRGHSLDTQYF. The CDR3 nucleotides read TGTGCCAGCAGAGGACACTCCTTAGATACGCAGTATTTT.